The source of this TCR beta chain is a study of T cells after yellow fever vaccination. At the level of the study: Each low-cell-number fraction was prepared by means of SMART-Seq v4 Ultra Low Input.

Only a few counts were recorded for this clonotype. V was shortened by 0 bases and J by 4 bases, with 5 bases between the two germline ends. This CDR3 contains 13 residues. Germline V gene lookup returns CDR1 SGHRS and CDR2 YFSETQ. TCRdb redid the calling of the 5' RACE reads with MiXCR, one entry per CDR3 protein. The table shows roughly 60,000 distinct CDR3 sequences, with around 6.5% occurring only once. The chain carries TRBV5-1 and TRBJ1-5; no firm D call. The origin of this receptor is a man between 18 and 29 years old who received the YFV17D yellow fever vaccine. The material sequenced was CD8+ T cells sorted from PBMCs, taken on the day of the first yellow fever vaccination. CDR3 residues: CASSLVPNQPQHF. CDR3 DNA sequence: TGCGCCAGCAGCTTGGTACCAAATCAGCCCCAGCATTTT.